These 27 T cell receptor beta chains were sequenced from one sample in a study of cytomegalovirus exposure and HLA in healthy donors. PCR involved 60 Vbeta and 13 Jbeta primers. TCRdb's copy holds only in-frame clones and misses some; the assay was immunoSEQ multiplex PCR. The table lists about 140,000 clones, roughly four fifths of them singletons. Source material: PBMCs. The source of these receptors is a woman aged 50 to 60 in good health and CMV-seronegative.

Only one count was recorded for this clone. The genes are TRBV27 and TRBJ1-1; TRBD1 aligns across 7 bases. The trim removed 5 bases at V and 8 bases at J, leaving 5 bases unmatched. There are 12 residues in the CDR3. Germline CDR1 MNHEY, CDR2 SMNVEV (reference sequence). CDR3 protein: CASSPGDSEAFF. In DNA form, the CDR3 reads TGTGCCAGCAGTCCCGGGGACAGCGAAGCTTTCTTT.

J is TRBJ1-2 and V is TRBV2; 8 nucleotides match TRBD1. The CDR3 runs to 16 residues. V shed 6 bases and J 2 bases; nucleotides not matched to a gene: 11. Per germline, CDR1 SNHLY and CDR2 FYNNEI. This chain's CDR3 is CASSLWVGQANYGYTF. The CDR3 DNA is TGTGCCAGCAGCCTTTGGGTGGGACAGGCAAACTATGGCTACACCTTC.

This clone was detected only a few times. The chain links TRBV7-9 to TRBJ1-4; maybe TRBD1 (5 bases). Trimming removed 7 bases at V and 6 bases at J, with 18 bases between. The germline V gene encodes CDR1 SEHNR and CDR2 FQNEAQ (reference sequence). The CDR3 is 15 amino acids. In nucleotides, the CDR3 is TGTGCCAGCACCCAAGTCAGGGAAGGCGATGAAAAACTGTTTTTT. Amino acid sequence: CASTQVREGDEKLFF.

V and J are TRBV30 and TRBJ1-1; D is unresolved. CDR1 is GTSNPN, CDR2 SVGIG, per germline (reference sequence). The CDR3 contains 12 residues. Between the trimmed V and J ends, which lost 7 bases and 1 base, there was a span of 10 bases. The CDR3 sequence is CASGESNTEAFF. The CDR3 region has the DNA TGTGCCTCTGGGGAGTCGAACACTGAAGCTTTCTTT.

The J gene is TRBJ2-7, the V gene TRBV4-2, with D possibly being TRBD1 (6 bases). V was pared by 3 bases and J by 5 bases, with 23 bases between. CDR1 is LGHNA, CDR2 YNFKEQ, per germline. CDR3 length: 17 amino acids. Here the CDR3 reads CASSQISPGTISDEQYF. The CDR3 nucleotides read TGTGCCAGCAGCCAGATTAGCCCCGGGACAATTTCAGACGAGCAGTACTTC.

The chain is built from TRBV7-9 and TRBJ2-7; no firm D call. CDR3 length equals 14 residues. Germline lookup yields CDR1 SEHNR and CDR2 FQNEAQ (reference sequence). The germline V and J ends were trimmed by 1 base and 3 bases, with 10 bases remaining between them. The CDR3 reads CASSLELQDYEQYF. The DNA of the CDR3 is TGTGCCAGCAGCTTAGAACTCCAGGACTACGAGCAGTACTTC.

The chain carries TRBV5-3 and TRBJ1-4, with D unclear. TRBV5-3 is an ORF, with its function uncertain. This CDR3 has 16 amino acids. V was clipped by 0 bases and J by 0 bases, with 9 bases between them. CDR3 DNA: TGTGCCAGAAGCTTGGAGAGAGGCCCAACTAATGAAAAACTGTTTTTT. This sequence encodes CARSLERGPTNEKLFF.

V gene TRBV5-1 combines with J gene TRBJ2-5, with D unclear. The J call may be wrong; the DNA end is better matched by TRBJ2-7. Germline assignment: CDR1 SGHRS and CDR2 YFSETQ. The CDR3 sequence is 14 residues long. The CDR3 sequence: CASSAVTPSYEQYF. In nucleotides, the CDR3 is TGCGCCAGCAGCGCCGTGACACCCTCTTACGAGCAGTACTTC.

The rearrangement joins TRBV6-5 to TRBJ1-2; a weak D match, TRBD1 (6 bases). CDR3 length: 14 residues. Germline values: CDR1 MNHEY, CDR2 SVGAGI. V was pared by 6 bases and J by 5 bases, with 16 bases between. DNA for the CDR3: TGTGCCAGCAGCACGGGGGGGGGCGATTATGGCTACACCTTC. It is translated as CASSTGGGDYGYTF.

The CDR3 here is CASSRLRGETQYF. The CDR3 region has the DNA TGTGCCAGCAGCCGCCTTCGGGGGGAGACCCAGTACTTC. This sequence joins TRBV13 and TRBJ2-5, with D possibly being TRBD2 (6 bases). CDR1 and CDR2 (germline): PRHDT, FYEKMQ (reference sequence). The CDR3 spans 13 residues. Deletions cut 5 bases from V and 5 bases from J, with 12 bases between. The complete variable domain, with remaining parts taken from reference TRBV13 and TRBJ2-5, reads AAGVIQSPRHLIKEKRETATLKCYPIPRHDTVYWYQQGPGQDPQFLISFYEKMQSDKGSIPDRFSAQQFSDYHSELNMSSLELGDSALYFCASSRLRGETQYFGPGTRLLVL.

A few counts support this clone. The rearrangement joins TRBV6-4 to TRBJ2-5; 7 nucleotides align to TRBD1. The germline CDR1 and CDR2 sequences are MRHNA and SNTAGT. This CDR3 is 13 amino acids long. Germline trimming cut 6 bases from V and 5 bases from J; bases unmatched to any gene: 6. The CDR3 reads CASSGQATETQYF. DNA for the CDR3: TGTGCCAGCAGCGGACAGGCCACGGAGACCCAGTACTTC.

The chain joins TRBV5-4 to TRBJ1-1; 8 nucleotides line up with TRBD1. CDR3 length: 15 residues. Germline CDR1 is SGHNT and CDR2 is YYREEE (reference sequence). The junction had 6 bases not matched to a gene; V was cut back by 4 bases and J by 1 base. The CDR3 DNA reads TGTGCCAGCAGCGTCGACAGGGGCGAGAACACTGAAGCTTTCTTT. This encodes CASSVDRGENTEAFF.

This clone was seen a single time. CDR3 residues: CAGHRDRGSTF. CDR3 in DNA: TGTGCCGGACACCGGGACAGGGGCAGCACCTTC. The chain carries TRBV30 and TRBJ1-2, with TRBD1 matching 10 bases. Germline V gene lookup returns CDR1 GTSNPN and CDR2 SVGIG (reference sequence). The CDR3 is 11 amino acids. The V and J ends lost 8 bases and 13 bases, in that order; junction bases with no gene match: 10.

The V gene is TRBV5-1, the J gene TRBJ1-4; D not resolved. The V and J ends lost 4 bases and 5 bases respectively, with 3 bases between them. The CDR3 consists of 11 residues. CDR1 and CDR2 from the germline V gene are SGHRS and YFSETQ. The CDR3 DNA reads TGCGCCAGCAGCGCGAATGAAAAACTGTTTTTT. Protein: CASSANEKLFF.

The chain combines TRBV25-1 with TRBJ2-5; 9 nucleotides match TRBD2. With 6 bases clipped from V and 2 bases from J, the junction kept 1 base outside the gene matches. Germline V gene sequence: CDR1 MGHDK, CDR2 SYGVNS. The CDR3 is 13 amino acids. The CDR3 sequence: CASRTSGQETQYF. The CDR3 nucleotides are TGTGCCAGCAGGACTAGCGGACAAGAGACCCAGTACTTC.

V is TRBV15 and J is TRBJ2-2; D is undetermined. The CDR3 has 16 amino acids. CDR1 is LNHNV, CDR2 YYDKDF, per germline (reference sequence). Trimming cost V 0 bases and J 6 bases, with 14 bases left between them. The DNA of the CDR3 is TGTGCCACCAGCAGAGAATCTTTACCGACTCCCGGGGAGCTGTTTTTT. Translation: CATSRESLPTPGELFF.

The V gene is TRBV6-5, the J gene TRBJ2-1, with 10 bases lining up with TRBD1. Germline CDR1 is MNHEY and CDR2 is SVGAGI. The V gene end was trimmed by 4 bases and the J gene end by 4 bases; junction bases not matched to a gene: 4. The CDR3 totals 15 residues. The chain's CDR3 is CASSLDRGVYNEQFF. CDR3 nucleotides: TGTGCCAGCAGTTTGGACAGGGGGGTGTACAATGAGCAGTTCTTC.

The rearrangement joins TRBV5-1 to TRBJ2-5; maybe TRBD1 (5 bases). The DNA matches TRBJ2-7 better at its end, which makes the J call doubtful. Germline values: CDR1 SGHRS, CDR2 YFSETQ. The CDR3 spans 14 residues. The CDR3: CASSGVGASYEQYF. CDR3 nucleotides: TGCGCCAGCAGCGGGGTAGGGGCCTCCTACGAGCAGTACTTC.

The chain's CDR3 is CASSPGDEQYF. DNA for the CDR3: TGCGCCAGCAGCCCAGGGGACGAGCAGTACTTC. The rearrangement uses TRBV5-1 and TRBJ2-7, with a weak D call TRBD1 (6 bases). The V and J ends lost 4 bases and 5 bases respectively, with 7 bases between them. The CDR3 contains 11 residues. Germline loops: CDR1 SGHRS, CDR2 YFSETQ.

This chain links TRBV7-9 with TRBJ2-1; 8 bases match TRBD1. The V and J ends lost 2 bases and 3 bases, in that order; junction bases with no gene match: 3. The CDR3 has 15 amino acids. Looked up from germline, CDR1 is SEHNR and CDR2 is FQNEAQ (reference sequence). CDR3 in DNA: TGTGCCAGCAGCTTACTCGACAGGGGCTACAATGAGCAGTTCTTC. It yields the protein CASSLLDRGYNEQFF. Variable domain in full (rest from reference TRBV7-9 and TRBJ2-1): DTGVSQNPRHKITKRGQNVTFRCDPISEHNRLYWYRQTLGQGPEFLTYFQNEAQLEKSRLLSDRFSAERPKGSFSTLEIQRTEQGDSAMYLCASSLLDRGYNEQFFGPGTRLTVL.

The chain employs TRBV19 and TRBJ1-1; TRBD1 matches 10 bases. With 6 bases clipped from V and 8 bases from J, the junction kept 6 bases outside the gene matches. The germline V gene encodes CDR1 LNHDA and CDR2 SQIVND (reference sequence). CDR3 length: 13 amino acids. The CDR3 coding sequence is TGTGCCAGTAGCTCGGGGACAGGGGCAGAAGCTTTCTTT. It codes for CASSSGTGAEAFF.

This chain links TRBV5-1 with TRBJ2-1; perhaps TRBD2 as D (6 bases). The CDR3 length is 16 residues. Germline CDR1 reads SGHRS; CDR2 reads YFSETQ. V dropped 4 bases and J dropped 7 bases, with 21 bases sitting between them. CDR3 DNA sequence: TGCGCCAGCAGCCTTCCCACACGGGAGTCTCGGAATGAGCAGTTCTTC. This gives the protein CASSLPTRESRNEQFF. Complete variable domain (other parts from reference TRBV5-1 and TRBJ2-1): KAGVTQTPRYLIKTRGQQVTLSCSPISGHRSVSWYQQTPGQGLQFLFEYFSETQRNKGNFPGRFSGRQFSNSRSEMNVSTLELGDSALYLCASSLPTRESRNEQFFGPGTRLTVL.

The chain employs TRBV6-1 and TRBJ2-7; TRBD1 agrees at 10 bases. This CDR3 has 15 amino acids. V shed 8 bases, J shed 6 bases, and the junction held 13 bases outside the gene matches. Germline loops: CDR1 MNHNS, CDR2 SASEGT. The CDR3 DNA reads TGTGCCAGCGGAGACTCCGGGACAGGGGTGTCCGAGCAGTACTTC. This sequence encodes CASGDSGTGVSEQYF.

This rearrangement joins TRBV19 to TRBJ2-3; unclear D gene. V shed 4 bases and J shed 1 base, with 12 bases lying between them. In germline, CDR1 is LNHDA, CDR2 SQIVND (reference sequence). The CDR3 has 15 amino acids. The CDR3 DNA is TGTGCCAGTAGTAAAGACCCCTCGGGCACAGATACGCAGTATTTT. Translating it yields CASSKDPSGTDTQYF.

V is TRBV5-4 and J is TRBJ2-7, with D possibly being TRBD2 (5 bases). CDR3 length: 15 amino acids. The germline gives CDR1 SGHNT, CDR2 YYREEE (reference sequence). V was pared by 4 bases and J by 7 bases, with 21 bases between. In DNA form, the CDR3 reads TGTGCCAGCAGCGAAACCCCTTCTGAGGGTCGAGAGCAGTACTTC. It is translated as CASSETPSEGREQYF.

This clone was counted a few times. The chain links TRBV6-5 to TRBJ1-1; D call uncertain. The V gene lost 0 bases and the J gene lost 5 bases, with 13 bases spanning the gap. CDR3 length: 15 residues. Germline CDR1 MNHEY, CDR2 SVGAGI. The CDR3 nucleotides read TGTGCCAGCAGTTACTCGAGGCTGAGGTGGACTGAAGCTTTCTTT. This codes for CASSYSRLRWTEAFF.

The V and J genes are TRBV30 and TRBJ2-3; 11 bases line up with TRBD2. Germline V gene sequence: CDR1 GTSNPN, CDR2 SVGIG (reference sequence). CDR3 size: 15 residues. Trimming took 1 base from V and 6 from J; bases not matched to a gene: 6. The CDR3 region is CAWSGASGGLDTQYF. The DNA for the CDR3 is TGTGCCTGGAGTGGGGCTAGCGGGGGGTTGGATACGCAGTATTTT. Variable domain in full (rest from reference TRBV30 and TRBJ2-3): SQTIHQWPATLVQPVGSPLSLECTVEGTSNPNLYWYRQAAGRGLQLLFYSVGIGQISSEVPQNLSASRPQDRQFILSSKKLLLSDSGFYLCAWSGASGGLDTQYFGPGTRLTVL.